This T cell receptor (beta chain) was obtained from a study of T cell repertoires in cytomegalovirus infection. Overall study findings and caveats: Across the ex vivo response, the dominant clonotypes were HLA-C-restricted CMV-specific TCR beta clonotypes.

With respect to this clonotype: Antigen specificity is unknown.

TCRdb reprocessed the reads via MiXCR and lists one record per CDR3 protein. The table shows approximately 100,000 distinct CDR3 sequences, with about 25% occurring only once. In germline, CDR1 is MDHEN, CDR2 SYDVKM. There are 14 residues in the CDR3. Trimming cost V 7 bases and J 8 bases, with 17 bases left between them. This chain uses TRBV28 with TRBJ1-4, with D perhaps TRBD1 (5 bases). This TCR was sampled from a human donor in good health (CMV status not recorded). Some clones in this sample may be carry-over from other donors' samples. The specimen was CD8+ T cells from PBMCs. The CDR3 here is CASNQDGGGEKLFF. The CDR3 DNA is TGTGCCAGCAACCAGGACGGGGGGGGGGAAAAACTGTTTTTT.